The 28 T cell receptor beta chains listed next were all sequenced from one sample in a study of blood T cells in healthy people across ages. Together with a sample-barcoded 5' primer, a J-beta primer mix was included in a second PCR lasting about 7 to 12 cycles. Via MiXCR, TCRdb re-called the 5' RACE reads, giving one row per CDR3 protein. The sample holds more than 1 million distinct CDR3 sequences, over 35% seen once. Sample: blood. The receptors come from an older woman in good health.

About this clonotype: Germline and junction disagree at one end, which may indicate a read error. The chain carries TRBV3-1 and TRBJ1-2; TRBD1 aligns across 11 bases. CDR1 is LGHDT, CDR2 YNNKEL, per germline (reference sequence). This CDR3 is 17 amino acids long. The CDR3 DNA reads as TGTGCCAGTAGCCACACCCCGTGGGGACAGGGGGAGAGTGGCTACACCTTC. It specifies CASSHTPWGQGESGYTF.

J is TRBJ2-5 and V is TRBV25-1; D perhaps matches TRBD2 (5 bases). Germline CDR1 is MGHDK and CDR2 is SYGVNS. V was shortened by 1 base and J by 5 bases, with 11 bases between the two germline ends. This CDR3 has 14 amino acids. For the CDR3, the DNA is TGTGCCAGCAGTGAATGGAAGGAGGTGGAGACCCAGTACTTC. Encoded protein: CASSEWKEVETQYF. Supplemented by reference TRBV25-1 and TRBJ2-5, the full variable domain reads EADIYQTPRYLVIGTGKKITLECSQTMGHDKMYWYQQDPGMELHLIHYSYGVNSTEKGDLSSESTVSRIRTEHFPLTLESARPSHTSQYLCASSEWKEVETQYFGPGTRLLVL.

The chain employs TRBV12-3 or TRBV12-4 and TRBJ1-1, with D perhaps TRBD1 (5 bases). The V gene lost 3 bases and the J gene lost 5 bases, with 13 bases spanning the gap. There are 14 residues in the CDR3. The CDR3 protein is CASSFEARVTEAFF. CDR3 DNA sequence: TGTGCCAGCAGTTTTGAGGCCAGGGTGACTGAAGCTTTCTTT.

V and J are TRBV7-9 and TRBJ2-7; no reliable D call. The CDR3 is made up of 16 amino acids. The V gene lost 4 bases and the J gene lost 7 bases, with 23 bases spanning the gap. The germline V gene encodes CDR1 SEHNR and CDR2 FQNEAQ (reference sequence). The CDR3 DNA sequence: TGTGCCAGCAGCTCTCAGAAAATAGGTCAAATCAATGAGCAGTACTTC. It yields the protein CASSSQKIGQINEQYF. Supplemented by reference TRBV7-9 and TRBJ2-7, the full variable domain reads DTGVSQNPRHKITKRGQNVTFRCDPISEHNRLYWYRQTLGQGPEFLTYFQNEAQLEKSRLLSDRFSAERPKGSFSTLEIQRTEQGDSAMYLCASSSQKIGQINEQYFGPGTRLTVT.

Note on this clonotype: This sequence may be a read error, since a much larger clone differs from it by one base. V usage is TRBV27 and J usage is TRBJ1-2, with 7 positions matching TRBD1. V lost 3 bases to trimming and J lost 4 bases; unmatched junction nucleotides: 2. The CDR3 covers 13 residues. The germline V gene encodes CDR1 MNHEY and CDR2 SMNVEV (reference sequence). CDR3 loop: CASSFRGVYGYTF. DNA of the CDR3: TGTGCCAGCAGTTTCAGGGGGGTCTATGGCTACACCTTC.

J is TRBJ2-3 and V is TRBV21-1; the D segment call TRBD2 is taken from the table without a DNA check. TRBV21-1 is a listed pseudogene. The CDR3 covers 15 residues. The DNA for the CDR3 is TGTGCCAGCAGCAACGGAGGAATAAGCACAGATACGCAGTATTTT. The encoded protein is CASSNGGISTDTQYF.

In its sample, this clonotype was seen a few times. The gene calls are TRBV18 and TRBJ1-6; a weak D match, TRBD1 (6 bases). Per germline, CDR1 KGHSH and CDR2 LQKENI. Trimming took off 4 bases at V and 7 bases at J, with 8 bases between the two ends. The CDR3 has 13 amino acids. As DNA, the CDR3 is TGTGCCAGCTCACGGACAGACAATTCACCCCTCCACTTT. It encodes CASSRTDNSPLHF.

In DNA, the CDR3 is TGCAGTGCTAGAATGGCTAGCGGGAGCTATACGCAGTATTTT. As protein: CSARMASGSYTQYF. The chain links TRBV20-1 to TRBJ2-3; 10 nucleotides agree with TRBD2. CDR3 size: 14 residues. V dropped 2 bases and J dropped 7; count of bases not matched to a gene: 6. Germline values: CDR1 DFQATT, CDR2 SNEGSKA (reference sequence).

The chain couples TRBV4-2 to TRBJ2-1; no clear D. V lost 4 bases and J 5 bases, leaving 12 bases between the germline ends. CDR3 length: 14 amino acids. Germline V gives CDR1 LGHNA, CDR2 YNFKEQ. This CDR3 is CASSLVPGDNEQFF. CDR3 bases: TGTGCCAGCAGCCTCGTACCAGGCGACAATGAGCAGTTCTTC.

This clonotype was observed once. This chain joins TRBV7-9 and TRBJ2-7; D may be TRBD1 (6 bases). The CDR3 is 14 residues long. Per germline, CDR1 SEHNR and CDR2 FQNEAQ (reference sequence). Trimming cost V 1 base and J 5 bases, with 12 bases left between them. CDR3 amino acids: CASSLGTENDEQYF. CDR3 bases: TGTGCCAGCAGCTTAGGGACAGAGAACGACGAGCAGTACTTC.

The V gene is TRBV5-1, the J gene TRBJ2-1; weak D call: TRBD1 (6 bases). CDR3 size: 14 residues. Germline CDR1 SGHRS, CDR2 YFSETQ. V lost 4 bases and J 8 bases, leaving 16 bases between the germline ends. The DNA for the CDR3 is TGCGCCAGCAGCCTTCGACAGGTAAAGGATGAGCAGTTCTTC. Translation gives CASSLRQVKDEQFF.

The chain has TRBV10-3 and TRBJ1-5, with D uncertain. Trimming took off 6 bases at V and 1 base at J, with 10 bases between the two ends. CDR3 length: 14 amino acids. Looked up from germline, CDR1 is ENHRY and CDR2 is SYGVKD. The CDR3 sequence: CAISPLLSNQPQHF. DNA of the CDR3: TGTGCCATCAGCCCTCTTCTAAGCAATCAGCCCCAGCATTTT.

CDR3 sequence reads: CASQPSGTTYEQYF. DNA of the CDR3: TGTGCCAGCCAACCTTCCGGGACTACCTACGAGCAGTACTTC. The chain employs TRBV6-6 and TRBJ2-5; 7 bases line up with TRBD2. The better agreement between TRBJ2-7 and the DNA end casts doubt on the J call. This CDR3 region has 14 residues. CDR1 and CDR2 from the germline V gene are MNHNY and SVGAGI (reference sequence).

The chain combines TRBV20-1 with TRBJ2-1; TRBD2 matches 16 bases. CDR1 DFQATT and CDR2 SNEGSKA come from the germline V gene (reference sequence). The V and J ends lost 5 bases and 7 bases, in that order; junction bases with no gene match: 8. The CDR3 length is 16 residues. The CDR3 loop is CSAPGLAGGRRNEQFF. Here the CDR3 DNA reads TGCAGTGCTCCGGGACTAGCGGGAGGGCGTCGAAATGAGCAGTTCTTC.

The chain recombines TRBV29-1 with TRBJ2-7; the match to TRBD1 covers 10 bases. This CDR3 has 18 amino acids. CDR1 and CDR2 (germline): SQVTM, ANQGSEA. The V and J ends lost 4 bases and 4 bases, in that order; junction bases with no gene match: 19. CDR3 in DNA: TGCAGCGTTGCCCACCCAACCGGGACAGGGGAAAAAACTTACGAGCAGTACTTC. Residues: CSVAHPTGTGEKTYEQYF.

J is TRBJ2-1 and V is TRBV12-3 or TRBV12-4; TRBD1 agrees at 11 bases. V gave up 5 bases and J gave up 7 bases; unmatched junction bases: 4. The CDR3 is made up of 14 amino acids. In DNA, the CDR3 is TGTGCCAGCAGTAGCGGACAGGGGGCGAATGAGCAGTTCTTC. It codes for CASSSGQGANEQFF.

CDR3 in DNA: TGCGCCAGCAGCTCTCCGGGACTAGCAAATACTGAGCAGTTCTTC. It is translated as CASSSPGLANTEQFF. The rearrangement uses TRBV5-1 and TRBJ2-1; TRBD2 agrees at 9 bases. CDR1 is SGHRS and CDR2 is YFSETQ in the germline V gene. The CDR3 has 15 amino acids. V shed 3 bases and J 9 bases; nucleotides not matched to a gene: 10.

This clonotype was detected many times. This chain uses TRBV29-1 with TRBJ2-5, with 9 bases identical to TRBD2. The CDR3 spans 14 residues. V lost 4 bases to trimming and J lost 1 base; unmatched junction nucleotides: 4. Germline CDR1 is SQVTM and CDR2 is ANQGSEA. The CDR3 DNA is TGCAGCGTTGTTAGCGGGAGCACCCAAGAGACCCAGTACTTC. Translation: CSVVSGSTQETQYF.

The V call is TRBV5-1, the J call TRBJ1-4; D might be TRBD1 (5 bases). The CDR3 contains 15 residues. The germline CDR1 and CDR2 sequences are SGHRS and YFSETQ. V was cut by 0 bases and J by 4 bases, with 10 bases left in between. CDR3 bases: TGCGCCAGCAGCTTGGCGGGGGGTATTAATGAAAAACTGTTTTTT. Its protein is CASSLAGGINEKLFF. Based on the CDR3 plus reference TRBV5-1 and TRBJ1-4, the full variable domain is KAGVTQTPRYLIKTRGQQVTLSCSPISGHRSVSWYQQTPGQGLQFLFEYFSETQRNKGNFPGRFSGRQFSNSRSEMNVSTLELGDSALYLCASSLAGGINEKLFFGSGTQLSVL.

The J gene is TRBJ1-2, the V gene TRBV9; D may be TRBD1 (6 bases). Germline V lookup: CDR1 SGDLS, CDR2 YYNGEE. This CDR3 has 14 residues. V lost 3 bases and J 3 bases, leaving 12 bases between the germline ends. DNA for the CDR3: TGTGCCAGCAGCGGCGCACAGGGTTACTATGGCTACACCTTC. Residues: CASSGAQGYYGYTF.

The chain employs TRBV4-1 and TRBJ2-5; the match to TRBD2 covers 7 bases. V shed 1 base and J 2 bases; nucleotides not matched to a gene: 13. This CDR3 has 18 amino acids. Germline values: CDR1 MGHRA, CDR2 YSYEKL. CDR3 residues: CASSQVSGTTAPQETQYF. The CDR3 nucleotides are TGCGCCAGCAGCCAAGTATCTGGGACTACTGCCCCGCAAGAGACCCAGTACTTC.

The chain has TRBV11-3 and TRBJ2-4; D perhaps matches TRBD1 (6 bases). CDR1 is SGHNT and CDR2 is YENEEA in the germline V gene. There are 16 residues in the CDR3. Trimming took 10 bases from V and 0 from J, leaving 19 bases between them. CDR3 sequence reads: CATSGDIELAKNIQYF. The CDR3 region has the DNA TGTGCCACCTCTGGGGACATTGAACTAGCCAAAAACATTCAGTACTTC.

The sample holds a few counts of this clonotype. This rearrangement joins TRBV7-3 to TRBJ1-1; no reliable D call. Germline CDR1 and CDR2: SGHTA and FQGTGA. The CDR3 loop spans 13 amino acids. V lost 5 bases to trimming and J lost 0 bases, with 7 bases between them. CDR3 nucleotides: TGTGCCAGCAGCCCCGAGTTGAACACTGAAGCTTTCTTT. Its protein product is CASSPELNTEAFF.

The chain is built from TRBV6-1 and TRBJ2-1, with 7 bases aligning to TRBD2. Germline-derived CDR1 and CDR2 are MNHNS and SASEGT. Germline trimming cut 7 bases from V and 2 bases from J; bases unmatched to any gene: 8. This CDR3 is built from 15 residues. The CDR3 reads CASTERDPTYNEQFF. The CDR3, as DNA: TGTGCCAGCACAGAGCGGGACCCTACCTACAATGAGCAGTTCTTC.

This clonotype has only one observation. The rearrangement uses TRBV5-4 and TRBJ2-5, with 8 bases lining up with TRBD2. The CDR3 sequence is 17 residues long. Trimming took 0 bases from V and 2 from J; bases not matched to a gene: 9. The germline gives CDR1 SGHNT, CDR2 YYREEE (reference sequence). The CDR3 DNA follows: TGTGCCAGCAGCTTGGCCCCGACTAGCGTGGGACAAGAGACCCAGTACTTC. It encodes CASSLAPTSVGQETQYF.

The CDR3 DNA reads as TGTGCCACCAGTGATCAGACTAGCGGGAGGGGCAATGAGCAGTTCTTC. It encodes CATSDQTSGRGNEQFF. The V call is TRBV24-1, the J call TRBJ2-1, with 14 bases lining up with TRBD2. CDR1 and CDR2 (germline): KGHDR, SFDVKD. The CDR3 totals 16 residues. The ends lost 3 bases at V and 6 bases at J; junction bases unmatched: 3.

This clonotype was detected only a few times. The V call is TRBV7-3, the J call TRBJ2-6; D not resolved. Trimming took 2 bases from V and 0 from J, leaving 2 bases between them. Germline CDR1 and CDR2: SGHTA and FQGTGA. The CDR3 length is 14 residues. The CDR3 DNA reads TGTGCCAGCAGCTTATTCTCTGGGGCCAACGTCCTGACTTTC. Translating gives CASSLFSGANVLTF.

The V and J genes are TRBV20-1 and TRBJ2-1, with D maybe TRBD2 (8 bases). The CDR3 runs 14 residues. Germline CDR1 DFQATT, CDR2 SNEGSKA (reference sequence). Trimming removed 6 bases at V and 9 bases at J, with 21 bases between. The CDR3 DNA reads as TGCAGTGCCCGGTTCAGGGGGGCGGGGGGTGAGCAGTTCTTC. This codes for CSARFRGAGGEQFF.